The T cell receptor beta chain under discussion was sequenced for a study of PD-1 blockade in mismatch repair-deficient tumors. At the level of the study: Patients had fewer than 15 mismatch repair-deficient cancer types and were previously treated and progressing.

Concerning this clone: What it binds is unknown.

The method was immunoSEQ multiplex PCR; TCRdb's version includes in-frame clones alone and lacks a portion of them. The sample holds around 130,000 clones, 88% seen once. Trimming took off 6 bases at V and 3 bases at J, with 11 bases between the two ends. CDR1 and CDR2 (germline): MDHEN, SYDVKM. This CDR3 region has 13 residues. Mismatch repair deficiency was confirmed in all patients, by PCR or immunohistochemistry. TCR sequencing covered a few patients who responded to pembrolizumab. Findings and caveats of the study: Tumor-resident clones, often undetectable pretreatment in blood, expanded then contracted after pembrolizumab.

Here the sequenced sample was peripheral blood, taken 72 weeks after starting pembrolizumab. V usage is TRBV28 and J usage is TRBJ1-2, with D maybe TRBD1 (5 bases). This TCR came from an adult with mismatch repair-deficient cancer. This chain's CDR3 is CASSSTGYYGYTF. The CDR3 region has the DNA TGTGCCAGCAGCTCCACAGGTTACTATGGCTACACCTTC.